Listed below are T cell receptor beta chains from one sample, sequenced in a study of shared clonotypes between healthy human individuals. Profiled with immunoSEQ multiplex PCR; TCRdb holds only in-frame clones, not every one. In the table there are 400,000 to 500,000 clones, roughly four fifths of which are singletons. Source material: PBMCs. The receptor set was obtained from a woman aged 40 to 55 in good health. Some clones in this sample may be carry-over from other donors' samples. Each CDR3 is given with its conserved first and last residue. D genes are given only for firm matches. The size entry is marked missing in some rows and otherwise reads once, few, many or a size class.

CDR3aa,CDR3nt,len,d_gene,abundance,j_gene,v_gene
CASSLAGGGTGELFF,TGTGCCAGCAGCTTGGCGGGAGGCGGGACCGGGGAGCTGTTTTTT,15,TRBD2,many,TRBJ2-2,TRBV5-4
CASRTTGGENEQYF,TGCGCCAGCAGAACAACAGGGGGCGAGAACGAGCAGTACTTC,14,TRBD1,.,TRBJ2-7,TRBV5-1
CASRTGYGYTF,TGTGCCAGCAGGACTGGTTATGGCTACACCTTC,11,.,.,TRBJ1-2,TRBV28
CASSPDLSGNTIYF,TGCGCCAGCAGTCCCGATCTCTCTGGAAACACCATATATTTT,14,.,.,TRBJ1-3,TRBV5-1
CASSLVGDLNTGELFF,TGCGCCAGCAGCTTGGTAGGGGATTTGAACACCGGGGAGCTGTTTTTT,16,.,few,TRBJ2-2,TRBV5-1
CASSFSGYAIDEQFF,TGCGCCAGCAGCTTTAGCGGATACGCGATCGATGAGCAGTTCTTC,15,.,.,TRBJ2-1,TRBV5-1
CASSFRTSLPEVLTF,TGTGCCAGCAGCTTTAGGACATCGCTACCCGAAGTCCTGACTTTC,15,.,.,TRBJ2-6,TRBV7-3
CASSFSLGTLKEEQYF,TGCGCCAGCAGCTTTAGTCTGGGCACCTTGAAGGAGGAGCAGTACTTC,16,.,.,TRBJ2-7,TRBV5-1
CATSRGTAYNEQFF,TGTGCCACCAGCAGGGGGACAGCCTACAATGAGCAGTTCTTC,14,TRBD1,.,TRBJ2-1,TRBV15
CASSDAAGGNTIYF,TGTGCCAGCAGTGACGCGGCGGGAGGAAACACCATATATTTT,14,.,.,TRBJ1-3,TRBV2
CASSGAGEGTDTQYF,TGTGCCAGCAGTGGAGCGGGGGAGGGCACAGATACGCAGTATTTT,15,TRBD2,.,TRBJ2-3,TRBV2
CASTSSSSGANVLTF,TGTGCCAGTACCTCATCGAGCTCTGGGGCCAACGTCCTGACTTTC,15,.,.,TRBJ2-6,TRBV19
CASSGTDFYNEQFF,TGTGCCAGCAGTGGGACAGACTTCTACAATGAGCAGTTCTTC,14,.,few,TRBJ2-1,TRBV6-1
CASSQVGTSGRVEQFF,TGTGCCAGCAGCCAAGTTGGGACTAGCGGGAGGGTTGAGCAGTTCTTC,16,TRBD2,once,TRBJ2-1,TRBV14
CASTLGGPAGGEQYF,TGTGCCAGCACCCTTGGAGGTCCAGCGGGCGGCGAGCAGTACTTC,15,.,once,TRBJ2-7,TRBV6-6
CASSQALISYEQYF,TGCGCCAGCAGCCAAGCCTTAATTTCCTACGAGCAGTACTTC,14,.,.,TRBJ2-7,TRBV4-1
CASSELGTYSFF,TGTGCCAGCAGTGAGCTTGGGACCTACTCTTTCTTT,12,.,many,TRBJ1-1,TRBV2
CASSLVIDSILRVEYF,TGCGCCAGCAGCTTGGTAATAGACTCAATCCTACGAGTGGAGTACTTC,16,.,once,TRBJ2-7,TRBV5-1
CASSHGQSREVYGYTF,TGCGCCAGCAGCCATGGACAGTCCCGGGAGGTATATGGCTACACCTTC,16,.,.,TRBJ1-2,TRBV4-1
CATSVRTSGRNEQFF,TGTGCCACCAGCGTTCGGACTAGCGGGAGAAATGAGCAGTTCTTC,15,TRBD2,few,TRBJ2-1,TRBV15
CASSLGLAGVGGELFF,TGTGCCAGCAGCTTGGGCCTAGCGGGAGTGGGCGGGGAGCTGTTTTTT,16,TRBD2,.,TRBJ2-2,TRBV5-4
CATSRGSGEGYGYTF,TGTGCCACCAGCAGAGGTTCAGGGGAGGGCTATGGCTACACCTTC,15,.,few,TRBJ1-2,TRBV15
CASSFTGSISTDTQYF,TGTGCCAGCAGTTTTACAGGGAGCATTAGCACAGATACGCAGTATTTT,16,.,many,TRBJ2-3,TRBV28
CASGTGGSNQPQHF,TGTGCCAGCGGGACAGGGGGTAGCAATCAGCCCCAGCATTTT,14,TRBD1,once,TRBJ1-5,TRBV25-1
CASSRQGLEQYF,TGTGCCAGCAGTCGGCAGGGACTTGAGCAGTACTTC,12,.,many,TRBJ2-7,TRBV27
CASSQVGGAVGEQYF,TGCGCCAGCAGCCAAGTAGGAGGGGCAGTCGGGGAGCAGTACTTC,15,.,.,TRBJ2-7,TRBV4-3
CASSPPGGQETQYF,TGTGCCAGCAGCCCCCCAGGAGGTCAAGAGACCCAGTACTTC,14,.,.,TRBJ2-5,TRBV7-9
CASSSTSGDYEQYF,TGCGCCAGCAGCAGCACTAGCGGGGACTACGAGCAGTACTTC,14,TRBD2,.,TRBJ2-7,TRBV5-1
CASARGAARTDTQYF,TGTGCCAGCGCCCGGGGGGCGGCGCGCACAGATACGCAGTATTTT,15,.,.,TRBJ2-3,TRBV5-4
CASTKDGSVEAFF,TGTGCCAGCACCAAGGACGGATCTGTTGAAGCTTTCTTT,13,.,.,TRBJ1-1,TRBV9
CASSPTGNGYEQYF,TGTGCCAGCTCACCGACAGGGAACGGCTACGAGCAGTACTTC,14,TRBD1,.,TRBJ2-7,TRBV18
CASSLRGAEIGANVLTF,TGTGCCAGCAGCTTAAGGGGGGCGGAGATTGGGGCCAACGTCCTGACTTTC,17,.,.,TRBJ2-6,TRBV7-8
CASSVAETSGSRQFF,TGTGCCAGCAGCGTCGCCGAGACTAGCGGGAGTCGGCAGTTCTTC,15,TRBD2,.,TRBJ2-1,TRBV9
CASSQDRVVGYTF,TGTGCCAGCAGCCAAGATAGGGTGGTAGGCTACACCTTC,13,.,.,TRBJ1-2,TRBV4-2
CASSIGAGAGELFF,TGTGCCAGTAGTATCGGAGCGGGAGCCGGGGAGCTGTTTTTT,14,TRBD2,once,TRBJ2-2,TRBV19
CASSIGLNTGELFF,TGTGCCAGTAGTATAGGACTCAACACCGGGGAGCTGTTTTTT,14,.,once,TRBJ2-2,TRBV19
CASSQDLSGVYEQYF,TGCGCCAGCAGCCAAGACTTGTCGGGAGTGTACGAGCAGTACTTC,15,.,.,TRBJ2-7,TRBV4-3
CACSRAGQGYEQYF,TGTGCCTGCTCCCGCGCGGGACAGGGTTACGAGCAGTACTTC,14,TRBD1,few,TRBJ2-7,TRBV27
CASSLDGQAYNEQFF,TGTGCCAGCAGCTTAGACGGGCAAGCCTACAATGAGCAGTTCTTC,15,.,.,TRBJ2-1,TRBV7-2
CASSAQRSVTEAFF,TGTGCCAGCAGCGCCCAGCGATCGGTCACTGAAGCTTTCTTT,14,.,.,TRBJ1-1,TRBV7-9
CASSLDRTASYEQYF,TGTGCCAGCAGCTTAGATCGGACAGCCTCCTACGAGCAGTACTTC,15,.,.,TRBJ2-7,TRBV4-2
CASSESGDIDGYTF,TGTGCCAGCAGTGAATCCGGGGACATCGATGGCTACACCTTC,14,.,many,TRBJ1-2,TRBV25-1
CASSEGLLAGGEQYF,TGTGCCAGCAGTGAAGGGTTACTAGCGGGAGGCGAGCAGTACTTC,15,TRBD2,.,TRBJ2-7,TRBV2
CASSLLGREGYEQYF,TGTGCCAGCAGCTTATTAGGCAGGGAGGGTTACGAGCAGTACTTC,15,TRBD2,.,TRBJ2-7,TRBV7-6
CASSWAGGPFTGELFF,TGTGCCAGCAGTTGGGCGGGAGGGCCTTTCACCGGGGAGCTGTTTTTT,16,TRBD2,.,TRBJ2-2,TRBV27
CASSKTGEEYGYTF,TGTGCCAGTTCCAAGACAGGGGAGGAATATGGCTACACCTTC,14,TRBD1,.,TRBJ1-2,TRBV19
CASSLALRTEAFF,TGTGCCAGCAGCTTAGCGCTCAGGACTGAAGCTTTCTTT,13,.,.,TRBJ1-1,TRBV7-8
CASDPSGGGAGYTF,TGTGCCAGCGACCCCTCAGGGGGAGGGGCCGGCTACACCTTC,14,TRBD1,.,TRBJ1-2,TRBV2
CASSLQGGYSNQPQHF,TGTGCCAGCAGCCTCCAGGGCGGGTATAGCAATCAGCCCCAGCATTTT,16,.,.,TRBJ1-5,TRBV7-9
CASSQTGTGFYNSPLHF,TGCGCCAGCAGCCAGACCGGGACAGGCTTCTATAATTCACCCCTCCACTTT,17,TRBD1,once,TRBJ1-6,TRBV4-1